This T cell receptor beta chain was sequenced for a study of blood T cells in healthy people across ages. The study isolated at least 6 million PBMCs from each sample. As regards this clonotype: As yet, its antigen is unknown.

Findings and caveats of the study: Long-lived donors exceeded aged donors in naive CD4+ cells and diversity.

The use of a sample-barcoded 5' primer and a J-beta primer mix characterized a second PCR of 7 to 11 cycles. Each CDR3 protein is one row after TCRdb ran MiXCR on the 5' RACE reads. The data contain around 800,000 distinct CDR3 sequences, 35% to 50% of them singletons. Sequenced input: blood. This TCR came from a man of 80 years or more in good health.

The CDR3 nucleotides are TGTGCCAGCAGAGAGACAGCAGTCAGCACAGATACGCAGTATTTT. Translating gives CASRETAVSTDTQYF. V is TRBV28 and J is TRBJ2-3, with D possibly TRBD1 on 5 matching bases. Trimming left V 6 bases short and J 0 bases short, with 13 bases between. Germline CDR1 MDHEN, CDR2 SYDVKM. This CDR3 has 15 residues.